The 21 T cell receptor beta chains below were found in one sample sequenced in a study of OX40 agonist ivuxolimab in advanced cancers. The method was immunoSEQ multiplex PCR; TCRdb's version includes in-frame clones alone and lacks a portion of them. The sample gives some 90,000 clones, 80% to 95% of which show up once; about 3.4% is in the top ten. The sequencing used CD4+ or CD8+ T cells sorted from blood, collected in a trial of the OX40 agonist ivuxolimab. The source is an adult with an advanced solid tumor such as melanoma, head and neck, liver or kidney cancer.

The chain employs TRBV13 and TRBJ2-6; D is perhaps TRBD2 (5 bases). The V end was cut by 3 bases, the J end by 1 base, with 16 bases between. Germline assignment: CDR1 PRHDT and CDR2 FYEKMQ (reference sequence). The CDR3 is made up of 18 amino acids. The DNA for the CDR3 is TGTGCCAGCAGCTTGGCGGGTCAGCCACGATCTGGGGCCAACGTCCTGACTTTC. This gives the protein CASSLAGQPRSGANVLTF.

This chain uses TRBV30 with TRBJ2-2; unclear D gene. The CDR3 is made up of 10 amino acids. The V end lost 5 bases, the J end lost 6 bases, and 4 bases lay between the germline ends. CDR1 and CDR2 (germline): GTSNPN, SVGIG (reference sequence). The CDR3 DNA sequence: TGTGCCTGGTACGCCGGGGAGCTGTTTTTT. Translation gives CAWYAGELFF.

J is TRBJ2-7 and V is TRBV5-1; 7 positions agree with TRBD2. Germline CDR1 is SGHRS and CDR2 is YFSETQ. After removal of 4 bases from V and 7 bases from J, the junction contained 11 bases not matched to a gene. The CDR3 covers 14 residues. CDR3 loop: CASSPGEGQREQYF. CDR3 DNA: TGCGCCAGCAGCCCCGGGGAGGGGCAGCGGGAGCAGTACTTC.

This rearrangement joins TRBV19 to TRBJ2-3; 9 positions match TRBD2. CDR1 and CDR2 from the germline V gene are LNHDA and SQIVND (reference sequence). CDR3 size: 18 residues. V gave up 1 base and J gave up 2 bases; unmatched junction bases: 10. The CDR3 DNA follows: TGTGCCAGTAGTATAGCCGAGTTCAAGCGGGGGGACACAGATACGCAGTATTTT. It translates to CASSIAEFKRGDTDTQYF.

The chain employs TRBV5-8 and TRBJ2-7; 8 nucleotides match TRBD2. Germline values: CDR1 SGHTS, CDR2 YDEGEE. V lost 0 bases to trimming and J lost 6 bases; unmatched junction nucleotides: 2. This CDR3 region has 13 residues. The CDR3 protein is CASSLAGGREQYF. CDR3 coding DNA: TGTGCCAGCAGCTTGGCGGGGGGGCGCGAGCAGTACTTC.

The rearrangement links TRBV7-6 to TRBJ2-1, with 8 bases lining up with TRBD2. Germline-derived CDR1 and CDR2 are SGHVS and FNYEAQ. The CDR3 is 14 residues long. V shed 4 bases and J 6 bases; nucleotides not matched to a gene: 5. This CDR3 reads CASSYAGTSNEQFF. The CDR3 coding sequence is TGTGCCAGCAGCTACGCCGGGACTAGCAATGAGCAGTTCTTC. The full variable domain, rest sourced from reference TRBV7-6 and TRBJ2-1, is GAGVSQSPRYKVTKRGQDVALRCDPISGHVSLYWYRQALGQGPEFLTYFNYEAQQDKSGLPNDRFSAERPEGSISTLTIQRTEQRDSAMYRCASSYAGTSNEQFFGPGTRLTVL.

The chain uses TRBV27 and TRBJ2-1; 13 bases fit TRBD2. This CDR3 is built from 20 residues. The V segment lost 5 bases and the J segment 4 bases; nucleotides outside the gene matches: 17. The germline gives CDR1 MNHEY, CDR2 SMNVEV (reference sequence). CDR3 region: CASSPLLPPGTSGIYNEQFF. DNA for the CDR3: TGTGCCAGCAGTCCGTTGCTCCCCCCCGGGACTAGCGGGATATACAATGAGCAGTTCTTC.

This clone is a singleton in its sample. This chain joins TRBV5-8 and TRBJ2-5, with TRBD1 matching over 11 bases. This CDR3 has 16 residues. Germline trimming cut 0 bases from V and 5 bases from J; bases unmatched to any gene: 6. CDR1 is SGHTS, CDR2 YDEGEE, per germline. This CDR3 is CASSLGPGQGDETQYF. CDR3 bases: TGTGCCAGCAGCTTGGGCCCGGGACAGGGGGATGAGACCCAGTACTTC.

The V gene is TRBV28, the J gene TRBJ1-5, with D unresolved. Trimming left V 7 bases short and J 0 bases short, with 13 bases between. Germline CDR1 MDHEN, CDR2 SYDVKM. The CDR3 spans 15 residues. The CDR3 spells CASNEAKYSNQPQHF. CDR3 nucleotide sequence: TGTGCCAGCAACGAGGCTAAATATAGCAATCAGCCCCAGCATTTT.

This chain uses TRBV10-2 with TRBJ1-3; D not resolved. Germline assignment: CDR1 WSHSY and CDR2 SAAADI. This CDR3 spans 14 amino acids. Trimming took 2 bases from V and 8 from J, leaving 13 bases between them. CDR3 DNA: TGCGCCAGCAGTGAGCACGGGAGTTGGGACACCATATATTTT. It specifies CASSEHGSWDTIYF.

For the CDR3, the DNA is TGTGCCAGCAGCCAGGGGGGATCCGGTAATGAAAAACTGTTTTTT. Encoded protein: CASSQGGSGNEKLFF. The V call is TRBV7-6, the J call TRBJ1-4; 7 bases line up with TRBD1. Germline lookup yields CDR1 SGHVS and CDR2 FNYEAQ. After removal of 5 bases from V and 4 bases from J, the junction contained 7 bases not matched to a gene. CDR3 length equals 15 residues.

V is TRBV29-1 and J is TRBJ1-3; D perhaps matches TRBD1 (5 bases). V lost 6 bases to trimming and J lost 2 bases, with 14 bases between them. The CDR3 loop spans 14 amino acids. CDR1 and CDR2 from the germline V gene are SQVTM and ANQGSEA. In DNA, the CDR3 is TGCAGCGTGGGCGGTGGGGACCCTGGAAACACCATATATTTT. Protein sequence: CSVGGGDPGNTIYF. Full variable domain (outside the CDR3, taken from reference TRBV29-1 and TRBJ1-3): SAVISQKPSRDICQRGTSLTIQCQVDSQVTMMFWYRQQPGQSLTLIATANQGSEATYESGFVIDKFPISRPNLTFSTLTVSNMSPEDSSIYLCSVGGGDPGNTIYFGEGSWLTVV.

This rearrangement joins TRBV18 to TRBJ2-1; D is undetermined. This CDR3 is 15 amino acids long. The germline V gene has CDR1 KGHSH and CDR2 LQKENI. V shed 2 bases and J shed 0 bases, with 8 bases lying between them. CDR3 bases: TGTGCCAGCTCACCAGCTCTTAGCTCCTACAATGAGCAGTTCTTC. Translating it yields CASSPALSSYNEQFF.

V is TRBV29-1 and J is TRBJ2-5, with 8 bases matching TRBD1. CDR3 length: 13 amino acids. Germline V gene data show CDR1 as SQVTM and CDR2 as ANQGSEA. J lost 5 bases, V lost 4 bases, and 6 bases had no gene match. The CDR3 DNA sequence: TGCAGCGTTGCGGCAGGGGGCCCTGAGACCCAGTACTTC. Translation gives CSVAAGGPETQYF. Drawing the rest from reference TRBV29-1 and TRBJ2-5, the complete variable domain is SAVISQKPSRDICQRGTSLTIQCQVDSQVTMMFWYRQQPGQSLTLIATANQGSEATYESGFVIDKFPISRPNLTFSTLTVSNMSPEDSSIYLCSVAAGGPETQYFGPGTRLLVL.

V and J are TRBV27 and TRBJ2-4, with a weak D call TRBD2 (6 bases). Germline assignment: CDR1 MNHEY and CDR2 SMNVEV (reference sequence). This CDR3 has 15 amino acids. V was shortened by 2 bases and J by 8 bases, with 16 bases between the two germline ends. The CDR3 spells CASSLGAGLQDIQYF. Written as DNA, the CDR3 is TGTGCCAGCAGTTTAGGTGCGGGGCTACAGGACATTCAGTACTTC.

The chain combines TRBV7-2 with TRBJ1-1; D is undetermined. CDR1 is SGHTA and CDR2 is FQGNSA in the germline V gene. The CDR3 is 13 residues long. V lost 5 bases to trimming and J lost 6 bases, with 13 bases between them. CDR3 sequence: CASSLRASSEAFF. Written as DNA, the CDR3 is TGTGCCAGCAGCCTAAGGGCGTCTTCTGAAGCTTTCTTT.

The J gene is TRBJ2-7, the V gene TRBV7-6; D uncertain. The V gene's germline CDR1 is SGHVS and CDR2 FNYEAQ. V was shortened by 4 bases and J by 6 bases, with 19 bases between the two germline ends. The CDR3 consists of 15 residues. The CDR3 here is CASSSSEDPRGEQYF. Here the CDR3 DNA reads TGTGCCAGCAGCTCGAGCGAGGACCCTAGAGGCGAGCAGTACTTC. Combining the CDR3 with reference TRBV7-6 and TRBJ2-7 gives the whole variable domain GAGVSQSPRYKVTKRGQDVALRCDPISGHVSLYWYRQALGQGPEFLTYFNYEAQQDKSGLPNDRFSAERPEGSISTLTIQRTEQRDSAMYRCASSSSEDPRGEQYFGPGTRLTVT.

Here the CDR3 DNA reads TGTGCCAGCAGTTTATCCGGCAGGGGTTACGAGCAGTACTTC. This codes for CASSLSGRGYEQYF. V gene TRBV27 combines with J gene TRBJ2-5; the D gene is possibly TRBD1 (6 bases). The last part of the DNA fits TRBJ2-7 better; the J call may be wrong. CDR1 is MNHEY, CDR2 SMNVEV, per germline (reference sequence). CDR3 size: 14 residues.

The chain uses TRBV27 and TRBJ2-7; TRBD1 is a possible D gene (5 bases). Trimming cost V 2 bases and J 3 bases, with 11 bases left between them. Per germline, CDR1 MNHEY and CDR2 SMNVEV (reference sequence). CDR3 length equals 14 residues. The CDR3 spells CASSLIGRVYEQYF. The CDR3 DNA reads TGTGCCAGCAGTTTAATTGGCAGGGTCTACGAGCAGTACTTC.

The genes are TRBV5-1 and TRBJ2-7, with D perhaps given as TRBD1 or TRBD2 (5 bases each). Trimming took off 0 bases at V and 6 bases at J, with 7 bases between the two ends. The CDR3 runs to 12 residues. The germline gives CDR1 SGHRS, CDR2 YFSETQ. The CDR3 sequence is CASSLAGTEQYF. Written as DNA, the CDR3 is TGCGCCAGCAGCTTGGCAGGGACCGAGCAGTACTTC.

This chain joins TRBV27 and TRBJ1-1; perhaps TRBD1 as D (5 bases). Germline CDR1 MNHEY, CDR2 SMNVEV (reference sequence). This CDR3 is 14 amino acids long. V was pared by 8 bases and J by 6 bases, with 19 bases between. The CDR3, as DNA: TGTGCCAGCCCCCCTGGGGGGGGGAGGCCTGAAGCTTTCTTT. Translated, it gives CASPPGGGRPEAFF.